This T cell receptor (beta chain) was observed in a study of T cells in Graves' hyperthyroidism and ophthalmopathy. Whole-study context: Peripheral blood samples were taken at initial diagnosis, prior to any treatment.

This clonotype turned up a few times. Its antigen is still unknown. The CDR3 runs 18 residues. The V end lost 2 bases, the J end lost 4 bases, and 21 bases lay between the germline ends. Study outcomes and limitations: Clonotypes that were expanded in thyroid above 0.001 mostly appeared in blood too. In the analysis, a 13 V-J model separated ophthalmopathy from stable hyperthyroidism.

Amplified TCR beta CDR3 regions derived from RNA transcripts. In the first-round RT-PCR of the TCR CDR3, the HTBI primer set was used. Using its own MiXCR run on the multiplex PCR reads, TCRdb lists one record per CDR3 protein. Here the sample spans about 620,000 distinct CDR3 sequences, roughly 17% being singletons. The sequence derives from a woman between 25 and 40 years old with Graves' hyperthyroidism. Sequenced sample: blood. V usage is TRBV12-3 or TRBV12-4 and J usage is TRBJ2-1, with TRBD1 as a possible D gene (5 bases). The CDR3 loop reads CASSLRRRRWGQYNEQFF. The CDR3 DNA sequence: TGTGCCAGCAGTTTACGTAGGCGGAGATGGGGCCAATACAATGAGCAGTTCTTC.